This note documents a single T cell receptor beta chain sequence. The target antigen is unknown. Relative to the germline gene, one junction end is altered; a read error may explain this. It was from 8.5 to 10 ml of fresh peripheral blood that the PBMCs came. The data were taken from a study of Graves' ophthalmopathy and Graves' hyperthyroidism. Overall study findings and caveats: Most expanded thyroid clonotypes above 0.001 frequency also appeared in blood.

TCR beta CDR3 regions were amplified from RNA transcripts. HTBI primers were used in a first-round RT-PCR, which preceded a second-round multiplex PCR. TCRdb reprocessed the multiplex PCR reads via MiXCR and lists one record per CDR3 protein. The sample has under 200,000 distinct CDR3 sequences, over 35% seen once. There are 14 residues in the CDR3. Germline CDR1 reads MDHEN; CDR2 reads SYDVKM. The chain links TRBV28 to TRBJ2-5, with unresolved D. Source material: peripheral blood. The sequence was collected from a woman aged 40 to 50 with Graves' ophthalmopathy. In nucleotides, the CDR3 is TGTACCAGCAGTTTGCCAGGAGTCCAAGAGACCCAGTACTTC. Translated, it gives CTSSLPGVQETQYF.